Shown below are 29 T cell receptor beta chains from a single sample sequenced in a study of beta chain features in type 1 diabetes. Every bit of the isolated RNA underwent reverse transcription, so sequencing read expressed TCRB transcripts. Generated by immunoSEQ multiplex PCR, the TCRdb table keeps only in-frame clones and is missing some. The table lists hundreds of thousands of clones, 30% of them singletons, with around 0.065% in the top ten. Sequences were obtained from naive CD4+ T cells from blood. The receptors stem from a man aged 18-30 years in good health.

This clone has more than one count but fewer than ten. The V call is TRBV7-9, the J call TRBJ1-1, with 8 bases fitting TRBD1. This CDR3 is built from 15 residues. The ends lost 7 bases at V and 2 bases at J; junction bases unmatched: 9. The germline gives CDR1 SEHNR, CDR2 FQNEAQ (reference sequence). CDR3 DNA sequence: TGTGCCAGCACCTACTTAGGACAGGGCAACACTGAAGCTTTCTTT. Translating gives CASTYLGQGNTEAFF.

This clone occurred a few times. This chain joins TRBV18 and TRBJ2-5; no reliable D call. V was clipped by 4 bases and J by 4 bases, with 16 bases between them. The CDR3 is 15 amino acids. Germline CDR1 reads KGHSH; CDR2 reads LQKENI. CDR3 sequence reads: CASSLQALPGETQYF. DNA for the CDR3: TGTGCCAGCTCACTCCAGGCCCTTCCTGGAGAGACCCAGTACTTC.

This clone was seen more than once but under ten times. The chain joins TRBV29-1 to TRBJ2-1; TRBD1 matches at 8 bases. The trim removed 5 bases at V and 2 bases at J, leaving 5 bases unmatched. In germline, CDR1 is SQVTM, CDR2 ANQGSEA. There are 14 residues in the CDR3. Written as DNA, the CDR3 is TGCAGCGTTCTGGACAGGGATGCCTACAATGAGCAGTTCTTC. Protein product: CSVLDRDAYNEQFF.

The chain carries TRBV4-3 and TRBJ2-3; 12 nucleotides line up with TRBD2. The V and J ends lost 4 bases and 4 bases, in that order; junction bases with no gene match: 15. Germline CDR1 is LGHNA and CDR2 is YSLEER. CDR3 length: 19 residues. DNA for the CDR3: TGCGCCAGCAGCCGACGACTAGCGGGAGTTTTGTGGCAGGCAGATACGCAGTATTTT. This gives the protein CASSRRLAGVLWQADTQYF.

J is TRBJ2-7 and V is TRBV30; no clear D gene. The CDR3 has 13 residues. With 0 bases removed from V and 9 bases from J, the gap between germline ends came to 15 bases. The germline CDR1 and CDR2 sequences are GTSNPN and SVGIG (reference sequence). The CDR3 sequence is CAWSVESGYVQYF. The CDR3 DNA sequence: TGTGCCTGGAGTGTAGAGTCCGGTTATGTGCAGTACTTC.

On this clone: Other DNA sequences in the same sample also yield this CDR3. The chain links TRBV7-9 to TRBJ2-6, with a tentative D call TRBD1 (6 bases). The CDR3 spans 15 residues. Germline loops: CDR1 SEHNR, CDR2 FQNEAQ (reference sequence). The germline V and J ends were trimmed by 5 bases and 3 bases, with 11 bases remaining between them. In DNA form, the CDR3 reads TGTGCCAGCAGCGTCACAGGGAGTGGGGCCAACGTCCTGACTTTC. Protein sequence: CASSVTGSGANVLTF.

This clone was seen a few times. The gene calls are TRBV6-4 and TRBJ2-1; TRBD1 matches 9 bases. This CDR3 spans 15 amino acids. Germline loops: CDR1 MRHNA, CDR2 SNTAGT. V gave up 3 bases and J gave up 4 bases; unmatched junction bases: 4. The CDR3 is CASSDEDRGYNEQFF. In DNA, the CDR3 is TGTGCCAGCAGTGATGAGGACAGGGGTTACAATGAGCAGTTCTTC.

This chain uses TRBV7-2 with TRBJ2-5; D unresolved. There are 12 residues in the CDR3. With 1 base removed from V and 7 bases from J, the gap between germline ends came to 7 bases. Germline loops: CDR1 SGHTA, CDR2 FQGNSA. CDR3: CASSLVPGTQYF. In DNA, the CDR3 is TGTGCCAGCAGCTTAGTTCCAGGGACCCAGTACTTC.

The genes are TRBV30 and TRBJ1-4; 8 positions match TRBD1. This CDR3 is 14 amino acids long. The germline gives CDR1 GTSNPN, CDR2 SVGIG (reference sequence). Germline trimming cut 2 bases from V and 7 bases from J; bases unmatched to any gene: 6. Written as DNA, the CDR3 is TGTGCCTGGAGTAGAGGACAGGGTGGTGAAAAACTGTTTTTT. Protein: CAWSRGQGGEKLFF.

The chain recombines TRBV4-2 with TRBJ2-3, with D unclear. V lost 3 bases and J lost 0, with 10 bases in between. The germline V gene encodes CDR1 LGHNA and CDR2 YNFKEQ. This CDR3 region has 15 residues. CDR3: CASSQRKTSTDTQYF. The CDR3, as DNA: TGTGCCAGCAGCCAGAGGAAGACCAGCACAGATACGCAGTATTTT.

V is TRBV14 and J is TRBJ1-4, with a possible D match to TRBD1 (6 bases). The germline gives CDR1 SGHDN, CDR2 FVKESK. The CDR3 contains 14 residues. Trimming shortened V by 3 bases and J by 8 bases, and 13 bases separated the two germline ends. The CDR3 region has the DNA TGTGCCAGCAGCCAGAGAATACAGGGCGAAAAACTGTTTTTT. It yields the protein CASSQRIQGEKLFF.

This clone was counted between two and nine times. The chain links TRBV9 to TRBJ2-1, with 8 bases aligning to TRBD2. CDR3 size: 16 residues. V lost 4 bases to trimming and J lost 10 bases; unmatched junction nucleotides: 16. CDR1 SGDLS and CDR2 YYNGEE come from the germline V gene. CDR3 bases: TGTGCCAGCAGCCCGCGGACTAGCCTAAACCTAGCGGAGCAGTTCTTC. Translated, it gives CASSPRTSLNLAEQFF.

In this sample, this clone turned up a few times. The chain joins TRBV25-1 to TRBJ1-2; weak D call: TRBD1 (5 bases). The CDR3 is made up of 14 amino acids. The V gene lost 8 bases and the J gene lost 7 bases, with 20 bases spanning the gap. Germline V gene lookup returns CDR1 MGHDK and CDR2 SYGVNS. The CDR3 nucleotides read TGTGCCAGCGGCCAAGACGGACATGGAGGTGGCTACACCTTC. It specifies CASGQDGHGGGYTF.

This CDR3 is CASSLDGSSGANVLTF. In DNA, the CDR3 is TGTGCCAGCAGCTTGGATGGGAGCTCTGGGGCCAACGTCCTGACTTTC. This sequence joins TRBV11-2 and TRBJ2-6; weak D call: TRBD2 (5 bases). This CDR3 is 16 amino acids long. Germline CDR1 and CDR2: SGHAT and FQNNGV. V was trimmed by 3 bases and J by 0 bases, leaving 9 bases between them.

This clone was observed a handful of times. The same CDR3 arises from other DNA sequences in this sample as well. This chain uses TRBV20-1 with TRBJ2-7; TRBD1 matches at 7 bases. Trimming at V came to 6 bases and at J to 4 bases, leaving 3 bases not matched to a gene. The V gene's germline CDR1 is DFQATT and CDR2 SNEGSKA (reference sequence). The CDR3 length is 11 residues. The CDR3, as DNA: TGCAGTGCAGGGGACAGTTACGAGCAGTACTTC. Protein: CSAGDSYEQYF.

The gene calls are TRBV10-3 and TRBJ2-6; either TRBD1 or TRBD2 may supply D (5 bases each). Germline values: CDR1 ENHRY, CDR2 SYGVKD. V lost 10 bases and J 1 base, leaving 20 bases between the germline ends. This CDR3 has 17 residues. The CDR3 DNA reads as TGTGCCAGCATCAGGGCAGCCTCGGGATCTGGGGCCAACGTCCTGACTTTC. It encodes CASIRAASGSGANVLTF.

The chain has TRBV7-9 and TRBJ2-1, with 9 bases matching TRBD1. The CDR3 loop spans 15 amino acids. Germline trimming cut 4 bases from V and 5 bases from J; bases unmatched to any gene: 6. The V gene's germline CDR1 is SEHNR and CDR2 FQNEAQ (reference sequence). The CDR3 spells CASSYTGTGNNEQFF. DNA for the CDR3: TGTGCCAGCAGCTATACCGGGACAGGGAACAATGAGCAGTTCTTC.

This clone occurred a few times. V gene TRBV5-1 combines with J gene TRBJ2-7, with D tentatively TRBD2 (6 bases). The CDR3 has 17 amino acids. The V gene lost 0 bases and the J gene lost 0 bases, with 16 bases spanning the gap. Germline CDR1 and CDR2: SGHRS and YFSETQ. This CDR3 is CASSLDLRGLISYEQYF. The CDR3 coding sequence is TGCGCCAGCAGCTTGGATCTGCGGGGCTTGATCTCCTACGAGCAGTACTTC. The whole variable domain, filled in from reference TRBV5-1 and TRBJ2-7, reads KAGVTQTPRYLIKTRGQQVTLSCSPISGHRSVSWYQQTPGQGLQFLFEYFSETQRNKGNFPGRFSGRQFSNSRSEMNVSTLELGDSALYLCASSLDLRGLISYEQYFGPGTRLTVT.

This clone was seen a few times. The CDR3 sequence: CAISEGTGYSYEQYF. The CDR3 region has the DNA TGTGCCATCAGTGAAGGGACAGGTTATTCTTACGAGCAGTACTTC. J is TRBJ2-7 and V is TRBV10-3; TRBD1 aligns across 8 bases. The ends lost 3 bases at V and 4 bases at J; junction bases unmatched: 8. The CDR3 sequence is 15 residues long. CDR1 and CDR2 (germline): ENHRY, SYGVKD.

This chain connects TRBV19 to TRBJ2-5; no firm D call. The CDR3 covers 12 residues. Trimming left V 2 bases short and J 4 bases short, with 5 bases between. The V gene's germline CDR1 is LNHDA and CDR2 SQIVND (reference sequence). The CDR3 reads CASSIMGETQYF. CDR3 bases: TGTGCCAGTAGTATAATGGGAGAGACCCAGTACTTC.

Remarks on this clone: This clone may be a read error of a much larger clone one base away. The rearrangement joins TRBV27 to TRBJ2-5; the D gene could be TRBD1 or TRBD2 (6 bases each). The CDR3 is 13 amino acids. V lost 6 bases and J lost 2, with 10 bases in between. Germline V gene sequence: CDR1 MNHEY, CDR2 SMNVEV (reference sequence). The CDR3 is CASSRGGQETQYF. In DNA form, the CDR3 reads TGTGCCAGCAGCCGAGGGGGGCAAGAGACCCAGTACTTC.

The chain uses TRBV27 and TRBJ1-1, with D possibly TRBD1 on 5 matching bases. The germline CDR1 and CDR2 sequences are MNHEY and SMNVEV (reference sequence). This CDR3 region has 14 residues. V shed 5 bases and J shed 5 bases, with 15 bases lying between them. This CDR3 reads CASSAQGVRTEAFF. CDR3 nucleotides: TGTGCCAGCAGTGCTCAGGGCGTGAGAACTGAAGCTTTCTTT.

The rearrangement joins TRBV5-1 to TRBJ2-3, with 9 bases aligning to TRBD1. The V segment lost 3 bases and the J segment 3 bases; nucleotides outside the gene matches: 5. The germline V gene encodes CDR1 SGHRS and CDR2 YFSETQ. CDR3 size: 15 residues. CDR3 in amino acids: CASSSPDRGTDTQYF. The CDR3, as DNA: TGCGCCAGCAGCTCCCCCGACAGGGGGACAGATACGCAGTATTTT.

This clone was recorded a few times. The J gene is TRBJ2-3, the V gene TRBV5-1; possible D gene TRBD2, 6 bases. This CDR3 contains 16 residues. CDR1 and CDR2 (germline): SGHRS, YFSETQ. Trimming took 1 base from V and 0 from J, leaving 12 bases between them. The CDR3 DNA is TGCGCCAGCAGCTTGCCCGTCGGGGGTAGCACAGATACGCAGTATTTT. This gives the protein CASSLPVGGSTDTQYF. The entire variable domain, with the rest obtained from reference TRBV5-1 and TRBJ2-3, is as follows: KAGVTQTPRYLIKTRGQQVTLSCSPISGHRSVSWYQQTPGQGLQFLFEYFSETQRNKGNFPGRFSGRQFSNSRSEMNVSTLELGDSALYLCASSLPVGGSTDTQYFGPGTRLTVL.

On this clone itself: Within the sample, other DNA sequences also encode this same CDR3. The chain links TRBV4-3 to TRBJ1-4, with TRBD1 as a possible D gene (5 bases). The germline CDR1 and CDR2 sequences are LGHNA and YSLEER. Trimming removed 0 bases at V and 0 bases at J, with 5 bases between. This CDR3 is 15 amino acids long. The CDR3 here is CASSQDRATNEKLFF. The CDR3 nucleotides read TGCGCCAGCAGCCAAGACAGGGCAACTAATGAAAAACTGTTTTTT.

The CDR3 nucleotides are TGTGCCACCAGCAGAGATAGGGGATACACCATATATTTT. Translation: CATSRDRGYTIYF. V usage is TRBV15 and J usage is TRBJ1-3; tentative D call: TRBD1 (5 bases). This CDR3 is 13 amino acids long. Germline V lookup: CDR1 LNHNV, CDR2 YYDKDF (reference sequence). The ends were cut back, 0 bases at V and 8 bases at J, with 8 bases in the middle.

CDR3 bases: TGTGCCAGCAGCCCGGACGCCGCAGGGGCCCAAGATACGCAGTATTTT. It specifies CASSPDAAGAQDTQYF. The chain links TRBV7-3 to TRBJ2-3; D might be TRBD1 (6 bases). The germline gives CDR1 SGHTA, CDR2 FQGTGA. Trimming shortened V by 5 bases and J by 5 bases, and 20 bases separated the two germline ends. CDR3 length: 16 amino acids.

The V gene is TRBV13, the J gene TRBJ1-2; D perhaps matches TRBD1 (6 bases). The length of the CDR3 is 15 residues. Per the germline V gene, CDR1 is PRHDT and CDR2 is FYEKMQ (reference sequence). V lost 0 bases to trimming and J lost 3 bases, with 11 bases between them. The DNA of the CDR3 is TGTGCCAGCAGCTTAGGTCCTGACAGGTACTATGGCTACACCTTC. As protein: CASSLGPDRYYGYTF.

This chain joins TRBV10-3 and TRBJ2-1; 8 bases fit TRBD1. J lost 8 bases, V lost 0 bases, and 6 bases had no gene match. The CDR3 is made up of 15 amino acids. The germline gives CDR1 ENHRY, CDR2 SYGVKD. CDR3 amino acids: CAISESNRGKDEQFF. The CDR3 region has the DNA TGTGCCATCAGTGAGTCGAACAGGGGGAAGGATGAGCAGTTCTTC.